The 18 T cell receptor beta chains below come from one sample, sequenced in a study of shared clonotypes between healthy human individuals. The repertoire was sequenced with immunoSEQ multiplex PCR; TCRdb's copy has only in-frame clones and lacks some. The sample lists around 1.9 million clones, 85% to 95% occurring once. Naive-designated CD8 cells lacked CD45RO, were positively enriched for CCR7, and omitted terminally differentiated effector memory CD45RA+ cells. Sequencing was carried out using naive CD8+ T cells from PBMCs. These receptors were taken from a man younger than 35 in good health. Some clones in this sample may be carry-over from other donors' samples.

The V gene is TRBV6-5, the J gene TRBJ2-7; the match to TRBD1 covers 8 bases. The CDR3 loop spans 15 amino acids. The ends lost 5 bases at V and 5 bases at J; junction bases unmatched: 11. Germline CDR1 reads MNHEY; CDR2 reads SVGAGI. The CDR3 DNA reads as TGTGCCAGCAGTGCTTCTAGACAGGGGACCCACGAGCAGTACTTC. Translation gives CASSASRQGTHEQYF.

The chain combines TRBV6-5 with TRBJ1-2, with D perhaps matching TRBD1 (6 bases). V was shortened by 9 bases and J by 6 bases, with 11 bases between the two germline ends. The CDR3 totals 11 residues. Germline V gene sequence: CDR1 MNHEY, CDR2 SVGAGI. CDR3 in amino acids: CASLGGDGYTF. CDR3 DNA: TGTGCCAGTTTAGGGGGAGATGGCTACACCTTC.

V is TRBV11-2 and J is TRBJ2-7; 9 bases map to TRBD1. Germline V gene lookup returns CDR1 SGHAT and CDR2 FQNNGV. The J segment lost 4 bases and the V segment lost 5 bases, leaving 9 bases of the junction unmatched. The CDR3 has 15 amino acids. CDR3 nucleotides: TGTGCCAGCAGCCCACAGGGGGCTCGGCGGTACGAGCAGTACTTC. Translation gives CASSPQGARRYEQYF.

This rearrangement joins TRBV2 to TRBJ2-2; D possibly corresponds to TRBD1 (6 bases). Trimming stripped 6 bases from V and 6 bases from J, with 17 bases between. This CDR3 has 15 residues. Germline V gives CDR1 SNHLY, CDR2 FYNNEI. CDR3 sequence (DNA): TGTGCCAGCAGCTTTAGCACAGGGTTCGCCGGGGAGCTGTTTTTT. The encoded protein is CASSFSTGFAGELFF.

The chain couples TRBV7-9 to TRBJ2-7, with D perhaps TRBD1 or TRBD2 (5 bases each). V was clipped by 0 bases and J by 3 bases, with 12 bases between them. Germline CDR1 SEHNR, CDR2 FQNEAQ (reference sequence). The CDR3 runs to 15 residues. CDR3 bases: TGTGCCAGCAGCTTAGCCATGGGACCGGTCTACGAGCAGTACTTC. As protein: CASSLAMGPVYEQYF.

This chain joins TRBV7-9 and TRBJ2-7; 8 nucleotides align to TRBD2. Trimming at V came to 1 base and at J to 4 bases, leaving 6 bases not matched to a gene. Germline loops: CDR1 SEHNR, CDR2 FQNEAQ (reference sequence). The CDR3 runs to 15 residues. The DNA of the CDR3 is TGTGCCAGCAGCTTAGGAGGGACTAGACCATACGAGCAGTACTTC. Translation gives CASSLGGTRPYEQYF.

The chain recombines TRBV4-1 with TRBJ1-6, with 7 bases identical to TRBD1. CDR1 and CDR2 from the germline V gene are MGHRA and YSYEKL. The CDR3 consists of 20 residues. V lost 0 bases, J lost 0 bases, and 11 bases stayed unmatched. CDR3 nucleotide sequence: TGCGCCAGCAGCCAAGACGCGGGACAGTCTATCAGCTCCTATAATTCACCCCTCCACTTT. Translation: CASSQDAGQSISSYNSPLHF.

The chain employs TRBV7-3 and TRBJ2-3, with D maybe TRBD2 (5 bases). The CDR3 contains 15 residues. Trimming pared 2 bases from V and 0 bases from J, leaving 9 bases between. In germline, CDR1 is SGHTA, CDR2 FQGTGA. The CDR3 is CASSLHPGSTDTQYF. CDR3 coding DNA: TGTGCCAGCAGCTTACATCCGGGGAGCACAGATACGCAGTATTTT.

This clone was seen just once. The CDR3 reads CASSRIPGQEGNEQFF. The CDR3 bases are TGCGCCAGCAGCCGCATTCCGGGACAGGAAGGAAATGAGCAGTTCTTC. This chain links TRBV4-3 with TRBJ2-1; 8 bases are a match to TRBD1. This CDR3 comprises 16 residues. Germline CDR1 LGHNA, CDR2 YSLEER. With 4 bases clipped from V and 7 bases from J, the junction kept 12 bases outside the gene matches.

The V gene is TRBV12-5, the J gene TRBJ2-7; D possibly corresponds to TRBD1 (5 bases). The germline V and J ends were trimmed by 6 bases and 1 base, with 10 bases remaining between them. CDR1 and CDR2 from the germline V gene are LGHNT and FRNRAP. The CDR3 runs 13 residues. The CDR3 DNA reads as TGTGCTAGTGGGCCCGACAGTTCCTACGAGCAGTACTTC. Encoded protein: CASGPDSSYEQYF.

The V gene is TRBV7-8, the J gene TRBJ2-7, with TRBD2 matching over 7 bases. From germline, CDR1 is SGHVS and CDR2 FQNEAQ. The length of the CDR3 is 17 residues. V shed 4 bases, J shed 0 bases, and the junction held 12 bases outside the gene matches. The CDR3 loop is CASSSRWEGPISYEQYF. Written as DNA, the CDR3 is TGTGCCAGCAGCTCCCGGTGGGAGGGGCCAATCTCCTACGAGCAGTACTTC. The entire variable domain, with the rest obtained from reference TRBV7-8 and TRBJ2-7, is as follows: GAGVSQSPRYKVAKRGQDVALRCDPISGHVSLFWYQQALGQGPEFLTYFQNEAQLDKSGLPSDRFFAERPEGSVSTLKIQRTQQEDSAVYLCASSSRWEGPISYEQYFGPGTRLTVT.

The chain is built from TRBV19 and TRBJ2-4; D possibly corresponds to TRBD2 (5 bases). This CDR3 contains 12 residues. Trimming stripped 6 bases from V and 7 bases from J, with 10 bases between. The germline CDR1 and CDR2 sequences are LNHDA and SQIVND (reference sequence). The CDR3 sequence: CASRGSRNIQYF. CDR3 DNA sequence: TGTGCCAGTAGGGGGAGCAGGAACATTCAGTACTTC.

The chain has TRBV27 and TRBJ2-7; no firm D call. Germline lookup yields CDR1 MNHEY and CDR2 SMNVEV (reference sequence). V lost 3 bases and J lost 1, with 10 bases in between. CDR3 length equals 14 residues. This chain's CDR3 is CASSFFTNSYEQYF. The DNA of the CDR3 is TGTGCCAGCAGTTTTTTCACAAATTCCTACGAGCAGTACTTC.

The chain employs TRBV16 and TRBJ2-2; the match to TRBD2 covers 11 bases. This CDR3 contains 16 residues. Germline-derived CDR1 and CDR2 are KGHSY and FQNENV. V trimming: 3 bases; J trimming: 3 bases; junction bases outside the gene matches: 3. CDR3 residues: CASSQLAGGDTGELFF. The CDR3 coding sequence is TGTGCCAGCAGCCAGCTAGCGGGAGGCGACACCGGGGAGCTGTTTTTT.

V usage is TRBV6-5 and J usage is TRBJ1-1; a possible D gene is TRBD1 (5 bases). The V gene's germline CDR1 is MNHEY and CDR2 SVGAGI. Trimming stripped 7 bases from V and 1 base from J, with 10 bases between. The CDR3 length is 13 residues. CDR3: CASTLTANTEAFF. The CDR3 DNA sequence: TGTGCCAGCACTTTGACAGCGAACACTGAAGCTTTCTTT.

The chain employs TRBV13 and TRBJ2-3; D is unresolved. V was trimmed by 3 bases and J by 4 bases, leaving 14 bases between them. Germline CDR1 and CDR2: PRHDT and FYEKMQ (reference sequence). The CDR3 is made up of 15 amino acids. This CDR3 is CASSFFSAGPDTQYF. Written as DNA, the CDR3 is TGTGCCAGCAGCTTTTTCTCCGCCGGGCCAGATACGCAGTATTTT. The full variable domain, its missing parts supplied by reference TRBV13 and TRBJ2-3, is AAGVIQSPRHLIKEKRETATLKCYPIPRHDTVYWYQQGPGQDPQFLISFYEKMQSDKGSIPDRFSAQQFSDYHSELNMSSLELGDSALYFCASSFFSAGPDTQYFGPGTRLTVL.

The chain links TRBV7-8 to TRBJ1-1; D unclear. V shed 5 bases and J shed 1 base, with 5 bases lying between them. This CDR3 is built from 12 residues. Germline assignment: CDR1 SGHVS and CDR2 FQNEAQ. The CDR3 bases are TGTGCCAGCAGCAAAGAGAACACTGAAGCTTTCTTT. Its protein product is CASSKENTEAFF.

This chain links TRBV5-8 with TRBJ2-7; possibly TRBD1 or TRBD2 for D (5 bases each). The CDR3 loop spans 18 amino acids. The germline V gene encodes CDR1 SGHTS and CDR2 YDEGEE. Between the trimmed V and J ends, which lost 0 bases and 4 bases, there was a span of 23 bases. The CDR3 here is CASSLADYVGDPLYEQYF. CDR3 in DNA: TGTGCCAGCAGCTTGGCGGATTACGTGGGGGATCCCCTTTACGAGCAGTACTTC.